Following are 25 T cell receptor beta chains from one sample sequenced in a study of identical twins. TCRdb redid the calling of the 5' RACE reads with MiXCR, one entry per CDR3 protein. The sample lists roughly 700,000 distinct CDR3 sequences; around 8.6% were seen once. These data were also filed under a second study, of yellow fever vaccine responses in identical twins.

Sequencing was carried out using PBMCs. These receptors all stem from a woman aged 18-35 years in good health.

The chain recombines TRBV5-1 with TRBJ1-5; maybe TRBD1 (5 bases). Germline V gene data show CDR1 as SGHRS and CDR2 as YFSETQ. The CDR3 runs to 15 residues. Trimming cost V 0 bases and J 0 bases, with 7 bases left between them. CDR3 protein: CASSLGTNSNQPQHF. The CDR3 nucleotides read TGCGCCAGCAGCTTGGGGACAAATAGCAATCAGCCCCAGCATTTT.

This clonotype was counted between two and nine times. J is TRBJ2-3 and V is TRBV5-1; D may be TRBD2 (7 bases). The CDR3 spans 16 residues. The V and J ends lost 0 bases and 0 bases respectively, with 11 bases between them. Germline-derived CDR1 and CDR2 are SGHRS and YFSETQ. The CDR3, as DNA: TGCGCCAGCAGCTTGGGTCGGGGGGCTAGCACAGATACGCAGTATTTT. Translated, it gives CASSLGRGASTDTQYF.

This clonotype was seen repeatedly, ten times or more. V gene TRBV12-3 or TRBV12-4 combines with J gene TRBJ1-2, with TRBD1 matching over 8 bases. The CDR3 contains 13 residues. J gave up 8 bases and V 3 bases, and 5 bases lay outside the gene matches. CDR3 sequence: CASSFRQGYGYTF. The CDR3 bases are TGTGCCAGCAGTTTTCGACAGGGGTACGGCTACACCTTC.

The chain links TRBV6-1 to TRBJ1-5; D is possibly TRBD1 (6 bases). The CDR3 extends over 14 amino acids. Germline V lookup: CDR1 MNHNS, CDR2 SASEGT. Deletions cut 6 bases from V and 4 bases from J, with 13 bases between. CDR3 residues: CASRATGTNQPQHF. The CDR3 DNA is TGTGCCAGCAGGGCGACAGGCACAAATCAGCCCCAGCATTTT.

The V call is TRBV7-2, the J call TRBJ2-1; D remains ambiguous. CDR3 length equals 13 residues. V shed 4 bases and J shed 15 bases, with 19 bases lying between them. The germline V gene encodes CDR1 SGHTA and CDR2 FQGNSA. CDR3 protein: CASSSIALGSAFF. For the CDR3, the DNA is TGTGCCAGCAGCTCGATCGCACTCGGATCCGCGTTCTTC.

This chain uses TRBV6-1 with TRBJ2-4; 7 nucleotides line up with TRBD1. CDR1 and CDR2 (germline): MNHNS, SASEGT. Trimming took 6 bases from V and 2 from J; bases not matched to a gene: 7. The length of the CDR3 is 15 residues. CDR3 in DNA: TGTGCCAGCAGAACAGGGGTTACTCCCAAAAACATTCAGTACTTC. It translates to CASRTGVTPKNIQYF.

This clonotype was picked up a small number of times. The V call is TRBV28, the J call TRBJ1-2; D gene unclear. The V gene's germline CDR1 is MDHEN and CDR2 SYDVKM. The length of the CDR3 is 17 residues. Trimming took off 5 bases at V and 2 bases at J, with 21 bases between the two ends. The CDR3 sequence is CASSQVGGRLGNYGYTF. The CDR3 coding sequence is TGTGCCAGCAGTCAAGTAGGAGGCAGACTAGGGAACTATGGCTACACCTTC.

The chain is built from TRBV7-9 and TRBJ2-5; D may match TRBD1 or TRBD2 (6 bases each). The germline CDR1 and CDR2 sequences are SEHNR and FQNEAQ (reference sequence). Trimming removed 3 bases from V and 5 bases from J, with 16 bases in between. The CDR3 runs 15 residues. In DNA form, the CDR3 reads TGTGCCAGCAGCTTCCAATGGGGGGCAGGGGAGACCCAGTACTTC. As protein: CASSFQWGAGETQYF.

Many counts were recorded for this clonotype. This sequence joins TRBV7-8 and TRBJ1-5, with 9 nucleotides matching TRBD1. CDR3 size: 13 residues. V gave up 4 bases and J gave up 7 bases; unmatched junction bases: 2. Germline V gives CDR1 SGHVS, CDR2 FQNEAQ. The CDR3 DNA reads TGTGCCAGCAGCTGGGACAGGGAGCAGCCCCAGCATTTT. It codes for CASSWDREQPQHF.

At least ten counts were recorded for this clonotype. The chain employs TRBV7-9 and TRBJ2-7; D perhaps matches TRBD2 (6 bases). The CDR3 loop spans 13 amino acids. The germline V gene encodes CDR1 SEHNR and CDR2 FQNEAQ (reference sequence). The germline V and J ends were trimmed by 5 bases and 5 bases, with 13 bases remaining between them. DNA for the CDR3: TGTGCCAGCAGCCTAGGAGGGATCGACGAGCAGTACTTC. Translation gives CASSLGGIDEQYF. Full variable domain (outside the CDR3, taken from reference TRBV7-9 and TRBJ2-7): DTGVSQNPRHKITKRGQNVTFRCDPISEHNRLYWYRQTLGQGPEFLTYFQNEAQLEKSRLLSDRFSAERPKGSFSTLEIQRTEQGDSAMYLCASSLGGIDEQYFGPGTRLTVT.

This clonotype has a handful of counts. This rearrangement joins TRBV30 to TRBJ1-5; D is ambiguous. The germline V gene encodes CDR1 GTSNPN and CDR2 SVGIG (reference sequence). The CDR3 has 16 residues. The V end lost 2 bases, the J end lost 4 bases, and 18 bases lay between the germline ends. The DNA of the CDR3 is TGTGCCTGGAGTCAACCGGGAGTACCAATTAATCAGCCCCAGCATTTT. Residues: CAWSQPGVPINQPQHF. The whole variable domain, remainder taken from reference TRBV30 and TRBJ1-5, is SQTIHQWPATLVQPVGSPLSLECTVEGTSNPNLYWYRQAAGRGLQLLFYSVGIGQISSEVPQNLSASRPQDRQFILSSKKLLLSDSGFYLCAWSQPGVPINQPQHFGDGTRLSIL.

This clonotype came up many times. The V gene is TRBV11-2, the J gene TRBJ2-1; D not certain. This CDR3 region has 12 residues. Germline lookup yields CDR1 SGHAT and CDR2 FQNNGV. Trimming stripped 1 base from V and 8 bases from J, with 6 bases between. The CDR3 loop is CASSLGFDEQFF. The CDR3 DNA follows: TGTGCCAGCAGCTTAGGTTTCGATGAGCAGTTCTTC. Complete variable domain (other parts from reference TRBV11-2 and TRBJ2-1): EAGVAQSPRYKIIEKRQSVAFWCNPISGHATLYWYQQILGQGPKLLIQFQNNGVVDDSQLPKDRFSAERLKGVDSTLKIQPAKLEDSAVYLCASSLGFDEQFFGPGTRLTVL.

This clonotype was recorded at least ten times. The V gene is TRBV25-1, the J gene TRBJ1-2; 8 bases agree with TRBD1. Trimming removed 6 bases from V and 7 bases from J; junction bases left unmatched: 10. Germline V gene lookup returns CDR1 MGHDK and CDR2 SYGVNS. This CDR3 region has 14 residues. CDR3 in amino acids: CASSDGTGLRGYTF. CDR3 bases: TGTGCCAGCAGCGATGGGACAGGCCTCCGTGGCTACACCTTC.

This clonotype was counted between two and nine times. The gene calls are TRBV20-1 and TRBJ2-3; either TRBD1 or TRBD2 may supply D (6 bases each). This CDR3 is 14 amino acids long. Trimming cost V 2 bases and J 4 bases, with 13 bases left between them. CDR1 and CDR2 (germline): DFQATT, SNEGSKA (reference sequence). The CDR3 loop is CSARSGGPPDTQYF. CDR3 DNA: TGCAGTGCTAGATCTGGGGGGCCTCCAGATACGCAGTATTTT.

A few counts support this clonotype. This chain connects TRBV5-6 to TRBJ1-2; D unclear. The CDR3 contains 13 residues. The germline gives CDR1 SGHDT, CDR2 YYEEEE. With 0 bases removed from V and 3 bases from J, the gap between germline ends came to 6 bases. CDR3 in amino acids: CASSLGEDYGYTF. CDR3 bases: TGTGCCAGCAGCTTGGGGGAAGACTATGGCTACACCTTC.

Only a few counts were recorded for this clonotype. The rearrangement uses TRBV20-1 and TRBJ2-7; 8 bases are shared with TRBD1. The CDR3 is 13 residues long. Germline values: CDR1 DFQATT, CDR2 SNEGSKA (reference sequence). J was trimmed by 5 bases and V by 8 bases; bases with no gene match: 11. The CDR3 DNA sequence: TGCAGTTCAAAAACCACAGGGGGGAACGAGCAGTACTTC. As protein: CSSKTTGGNEQYF.

V and J are TRBV24-1 and TRBJ1-1; D is unresolved. The CDR3 consists of 13 residues. Germline assignment: CDR1 KGHDR and CDR2 SFDVKD. Trimming stripped 2 bases from V and 1 base from J, with 4 bases between. The CDR3: CATSDWKNTEAFF. The CDR3 DNA reads TGTGCCACCAGTGATTGGAAGAACACTGAAGCTTTCTTT.

In this sample, this clonotype turned up many times. The rearrangement uses TRBV9 and TRBJ2-5, with 9 bases aligning to TRBD2. This CDR3 region has 16 residues. J gave up 4 bases and V 0 bases, and 7 bases lay outside the gene matches. Germline V gives CDR1 SGDLS, CDR2 YYNGEE. DNA of the CDR3: TGTGCCAGCAGCGTAGAGAGCGGGGGGTTGGCAGAGACCCAGTACTTC. Its protein is CASSVESGGLAETQYF.

This clonotype has a handful of counts. J is TRBJ2-1 and V is TRBV29-1, with 11 bases matching TRBD2. V lost 4 bases to trimming and J lost 8 bases; unmatched junction nucleotides: 4. The CDR3 is 13 residues long. Per the germline V gene, CDR1 is SQVTM and CDR2 is ANQGSEA. CDR3 in amino acids: CSVVLAGAYEQFF. The CDR3 DNA follows: TGCAGCGTTGTACTAGCGGGAGCCTATGAGCAGTTCTTC.

The chain has TRBV3-1 and TRBJ2-1; D uncertain. The CDR3 runs 19 residues. Trimming pared 0 bases from V and 5 bases from J, leaving 23 bases between. Per germline, CDR1 LGHDT and CDR2 YNNKEL (reference sequence). Here the CDR3 DNA reads TGTGCCAGCAGCCAAGATAAAGTCCGTTGGATGATAGGGCACAATGAGCAGTTCTTC. It encodes CASSQDKVRWMIGHNEQFF.

This clonotype was picked up many times. The CDR3 here is CASSPLAGVDTQYF. For the CDR3, the DNA is TGCGCCAGCAGCCCACTAGCGGGAGTAGATACGCAGTATTTT. The rearrangement joins TRBV5-1 to TRBJ2-3; 11 bases are a match to TRBD2. The CDR3 runs 14 residues. The germline V gene has CDR1 SGHRS and CDR2 YFSETQ. V shed 4 bases, J shed 5 bases, and the junction held 3 bases outside the gene matches.

DNA of the CDR3: TGTGCTAGTGGCCTAGAAGGGCCCTCGGAACCCTACGAGCAGTACTTC. This gives the protein CASGLEGPSEPYEQYF. This chain connects TRBV12-5 to TRBJ2-7, with D uncertain. In germline, CDR1 is LGHNT, CDR2 FRNRAP. Trimming shortened V by 6 bases and J by 2 bases, and 20 bases separated the two germline ends. CDR3 size: 16 residues. The full variable domain, in which reference TRBV12-5 and TRBJ2-7 provide the parts outside the CDR3, is DARVTQTPRHKVTEMGQEVTMRCQPILGHNTVFWYRQTMMQGLELLAYFRNRAPLDDSGMPKDRFSAEMPDATLATLKIQPSEPRDSAVYFCASGLEGPSEPYEQYFGPGTRLTVT.

This clonotype has more than one count but fewer than ten. The junction shows a germline mismatch at one end, possibly a read error. The V and J genes are TRBV20-1 and TRBJ2-4, with 12 positions matching TRBD1. The CDR3 spans 15 residues. From germline, CDR1 is DFQATT and CDR2 SNEGSKA (reference sequence). Here the CDR3 reads CSAILTGTGGGEGIF. The DNA for the CDR3 is TGCAGTGCCATCCTAACCGGGACAGGGGGCGGGGAGGGAATCTTC.

The chain couples TRBV7-6 to TRBJ2-5, with a possible D match to TRBD1 (6 bases). Trimming removed 6 bases from V and 5 bases from J, with 13 bases in between. Germline loops: CDR1 SGHVS, CDR2 FNYEAQ. The CDR3 is made up of 13 amino acids. The CDR3 nucleotides are TGTGCCAGCAGTCCAAAAACAGGGGAGACCCAGTACTTC. Protein product: CASSPKTGETQYF.

This clonotype appeared many times. This rearrangement joins TRBV7-9 to TRBJ1-1; TRBD1 agrees at 7 bases. In germline, CDR1 is SEHNR, CDR2 FQNEAQ (reference sequence). The CDR3 totals 14 residues. V was pared by 5 bases and J by 3 bases, with 6 bases of the junction left unmatched. CDR3 residues: CASSAGQKDTEAFF. The CDR3 DNA reads as TGTGCCAGCAGCGCGGGACAGAAGGACACTGAAGCTTTCTTT.